These 25 T cell receptor beta chains originate from one sample sequenced in a study of beta chain features in type 1 diabetes. Expressed TCRB transcripts were sequenced after all isolated RNA was converted to cDNA. Produced via immunoSEQ multiplex PCR; TCRdb's table is partial and in-frame only. Of 450,000 to 600,000 clones in the sample, 30% were seen once. Input material: naive CD4+ T cells from blood. These receptors were taken from a man between 18 and 35 years old in good health.

Concerning this clone itself: One end of the junction is discordant with germline, which a read error may explain. The chain recombines TRBV30 with TRBJ2-3; tentative D call: TRBD2 (6 bases). Germline values: CDR1 GTSNPN, CDR2 SVGIG (reference sequence). This CDR3 contains 14 residues. The chain's CDR3 is CAWSGYSSTDTQYF. The CDR3 region has the DNA TGTGCTTGGAGCGGGTATTCTAGCACAGATACGCAGTATTTT.

This chain's CDR3 is CASSQDVRREDTQYF. The DNA for the CDR3 is TGCGCCAGCAGCCAAGATGTGCGGCGGGAGGATACGCAGTATTTT. The chain has TRBV4-3 and TRBJ2-3, with TRBD2 matching 7 bases. Germline lookup yields CDR1 LGHNA and CDR2 YSLEER. V was clipped by 0 bases and J by 6 bases; unmatched bases: 6. The CDR3 sequence is 15 residues long.

This chain links TRBV19 with TRBJ2-7; TRBD2 aligns across 11 bases. Germline assignment: CDR1 LNHDA and CDR2 SQIVND (reference sequence). Unmatched junction bases numbered 1, after V lost 6 bases and J lost 3 bases. The CDR3 runs 13 residues. CDR3 nucleotide sequence: TGTGCCAGTAGAGGGACTAGCGGCTACGAGCAGTACTTC. This encodes CASRGTSGYEQYF.

V and J are TRBV5-4 and TRBJ1-1; D ambiguous. CDR1 is SGHNT and CDR2 is YYREEE in the germline V gene (reference sequence). Deletions cut 3 bases from V and 4 bases from J, with 13 bases between. This CDR3 has 14 amino acids. This CDR3 reads CASSSLHQRTEAFF. The CDR3, as DNA: TGTGCCAGCAGCTCCTTACACCAACGCACTGAAGCTTTCTTT. Combining the CDR3 with reference TRBV5-4 and TRBJ1-1 gives the whole variable domain ETGVTQSPTHLIKTRGQQVTLRCSSQSGHNTVSWYQQALGQGPQFIFQYYREEENGRGNFPPRFSGLQFPNYSSELNVNALELDDSALYLCASSSLHQRTEAFFGQGTRLTVV.

CDR3 protein: CASSLFRDWSTDTQYF. CDR3 DNA sequence: TGTGCCAGCAGCCTATTCCGGGACTGGAGCACAGATACGCAGTATTTT. The chain is built from TRBV28 and TRBJ2-3, with a weak D call TRBD2 (6 bases). The V end was cut by 6 bases, the J end by 0 bases, with 16 bases between. This CDR3 is built from 16 residues. Germline CDR1 and CDR2: MDHEN and SYDVKM.

This clone turned up a few times. V usage is TRBV7-3 and J usage is TRBJ2-2; tentatively, D is TRBD2 (5 bases). Germline V CDR1 and CDR2: SGHTA, FQGTGA. The CDR3 is made up of 15 amino acids. Deletions cut 5 bases from V and 1 base from J, with 11 bases between. CDR3 DNA sequence: TGTGCCAGCAGCCCCGACCGGGGGAACACCGGGGAGCTGTTTTTT. Its protein is CASSPDRGNTGELFF.

CDR3 coding DNA: TGTGCCAGCAGCCGGGACAGCACTGAAGCTTTCTTT. Translation gives CASSRDSTEAFF. The genes are TRBV7-9 and TRBJ1-1; 7 nucleotides line up with TRBD1. CDR3 size: 12 residues. Germline V gene lookup returns CDR1 SEHNR and CDR2 FQNEAQ (reference sequence). V dropped 5 bases and J dropped 4; count of bases not matched to a gene: 1.

The gene calls are TRBV9 and TRBJ1-3, with D possibly being TRBD1 (5 bases). The CDR3 has 15 residues. CDR1 is SGDLS, CDR2 YYNGEE, per germline. Trimming stripped 3 bases from V and 0 bases from J, with 10 bases between. This CDR3 is CASSAGMSSGNTIYF. Here the CDR3 DNA reads TGTGCCAGCAGCGCAGGGATGAGCTCTGGAAACACCATATATTTT.

This sequence joins TRBV5-1 and TRBJ2-3; 12 positions agree with TRBD1. Germline V gene lookup returns CDR1 SGHRS and CDR2 YFSETQ. The CDR3 runs to 15 residues. The ends lost 4 bases at V and 1 base at J; junction bases unmatched: 1. DNA for the CDR3: TGCGCCAGCAGCGGGACAGGGGGCGGCACAGATACGCAGTATTTT. This gives the protein CASSGTGGGTDTQYF. Full variable domain (rest looked up from reference TRBV5-1 and TRBJ2-3): KAGVTQTPRYLIKTRGQQVTLSCSPISGHRSVSWYQQTPGQGLQFLFEYFSETQRNKGNFPGRFSGRQFSNSRSEMNVSTLELGDSALYLCASSGTGGGTDTQYFGPGTRLTVL.

This clone showed up just a few times. This rearrangement joins TRBV5-1 to TRBJ2-1; D is possibly TRBD2 (6 bases). Germline CDR1 reads SGHRS; CDR2 reads YFSETQ. V was shortened by 3 bases and J by 0 bases, with 7 bases between the two germline ends. CDR3 size: 14 residues. The CDR3 sequence is CASSSRDSYNEQFF. The CDR3 DNA reads as TGCGCCAGCAGCTCGCGGGACTCCTACAATGAGCAGTTCTTC.

This clone has a handful of counts. The chain has TRBV14 and TRBJ1-2; D call uncertain. Germline CDR1 SGHDN, CDR2 FVKESK. Trimming took 4 bases from V and 5 from J, leaving 17 bases between them. CDR3 length equals 15 residues. In DNA form, the CDR3 reads TGTGCCAGCAGCCTCAGAATCGGAGCTCGGTATGGCTACACCTTC. Residues: CASSLRIGARYGYTF.

This clone was observed a few times. The V call is TRBV29-1, the J call TRBJ1-1; D is unclear. The CDR3 runs 11 residues. CDR1 and CDR2 from the germline V gene are SQVTM and ANQGSEA. Trimming pared 5 bases from V and 4 bases from J, leaving 8 bases between. The CDR3 is CSVSLGTEAFF. CDR3 sequence (DNA): TGCAGCGTTTCTTTGGGCACTGAAGCTTTCTTT.

This rearrangement joins TRBV30 to TRBJ1-1; D is unresolved. V lost 5 bases to trimming and J lost 4 bases, with 11 bases between them. The CDR3 runs 12 residues. CDR1 is GTSNPN and CDR2 is SVGIG in the germline V gene (reference sequence). The CDR3 bases are TGTGCCTGGGGGCAGGACTCCACTGAAGCTTTCTTT. The encoded protein is CAWGQDSTEAFF.

This clone was counted between two and nine times. The chain recombines TRBV7-9 with TRBJ2-3; D remains ambiguous. Germline loops: CDR1 SEHNR, CDR2 FQNEAQ (reference sequence). Trimming cost V 4 bases and J 1 base, with 3 bases left between them. The CDR3 sequence is 12 residues long. The CDR3 region has the DNA TGTGCCAGCAGCTGGGGCACAGATACGCAGTATTTT. Amino acid sequence: CASSWGTDTQYF.

J is TRBJ2-3 and V is TRBV30, with 7 bases aligning to TRBD2. CDR1 is GTSNPN and CDR2 is SVGIG in the germline V gene (reference sequence). V lost 4 bases to trimming and J lost 6 bases; unmatched junction nucleotides: 16. The CDR3 is 16 amino acids. CDR3 amino acids: CAWNRKVGRAGDTQYF. CDR3 sequence (DNA): TGTGCCTGGAACCGCAAAGTAGGGAGGGCCGGTGATACGCAGTATTTT.

The CDR3 loop is CASSGTSGRADTQYF. The CDR3 nucleotides read TGTGCCAGCAGCGGGACTAGCGGGAGGGCCGATACGCAGTATTTT. The chain links TRBV9 to TRBJ2-3, with TRBD2 identical over 15 bases. This CDR3 has 15 residues. The V and J ends lost 3 bases and 6 bases, in that order; junction bases with no gene match: 2. Per germline, CDR1 SGDLS and CDR2 YYNGEE.

This clone was counted a few times. This chain links TRBV30 with TRBJ1-1; weak D call: TRBD1 (5 bases). V lost 0 bases and J 1 base, leaving 15 bases between the germline ends. Germline V gene lookup returns CDR1 GTSNPN and CDR2 SVGIG (reference sequence). The CDR3 is 16 amino acids. CDR3 protein: CAWSVIHRSKNTEAFF. CDR3 coding DNA: TGTGCCTGGAGTGTAATCCACAGGTCGAAGAACACTGAAGCTTTCTTT.

Comment on this clone: The same CDR3 is also encoded by other DNA sequences in this sample. The J gene is TRBJ2-7, the V gene TRBV30, with TRBD1 matching over 7 bases. This CDR3 has 13 amino acids. J gave up 2 bases and V 1 base, and 2 bases lay outside the gene matches. Germline V lookup: CDR1 GTSNPN, CDR2 SVGIG (reference sequence). Here the CDR3 DNA reads TGTGCCTGGAGTGAAGGGGGCCCCTACGAGCAGTACTTC. Amino acid sequence: CAWSEGGPYEQYF.

The V and J genes are TRBV4-1 and TRBJ2-7; 8 bases line up with TRBD2. Germline V gene sequence: CDR1 MGHRA, CDR2 YSYEKL. Trimming at V came to 0 bases and at J to 3 bases, leaving 7 bases not matched to a gene. The CDR3 has 16 residues. CDR3 in amino acids: CASSQDLLAENYEQYF. CDR3 in DNA: TGCGCCAGCAGCCAAGATCTACTAGCGGAAAACTACGAGCAGTACTTC.

Worth noting for this clone: Within the sample, other DNA sequences also encode this same CDR3. The chain links TRBV20-1 to TRBJ2-2, with D unclear. The CDR3 has 11 residues. In germline, CDR1 is DFQATT, CDR2 SNEGSKA (reference sequence). Trimming stripped 5 bases from V and 7 bases from J, with 8 bases between. CDR3 in DNA: TGCAGTGCTTCAAGAGGCGGGGAGCTGTTTTTT. Amino acids: CSASRGGELFF.

As DNA, the CDR3 is TGTGCCAGCAGCTTGGTTCAAGCGGGGTTCCAAGAGACCCAGTACTTC. This encodes CASSLVQAGFQETQYF. The chain joins TRBV5-6 to TRBJ2-5, with 7 nucleotides matching TRBD2. Germline lookup yields CDR1 SGHDT and CDR2 YYEEEE. The J segment lost 1 base and the V segment lost 0 bases, leaving 6 bases of the junction unmatched. This CDR3 has 16 amino acids.

This chain connects TRBV4-1 to TRBJ2-3; D is possibly TRBD1 (5 bases). Trimming shortened V by 6 bases and J by 2 bases, and 15 bases separated the two germline ends. The CDR3 consists of 15 residues. CDR1 is MGHRA and CDR2 is YSYEKL in the germline V gene. CDR3 in DNA: TGCGCCAGCAGTCATCTTAAGACAGACACAGATACGCAGTATTTT. As protein: CASSHLKTDTDTQYF.

This clone came up a few times. The chain carries TRBV10-3 and TRBJ2-4, with 9 bases lining up with TRBD2. V was pared by 4 bases and J by 7 bases, with 8 bases of the junction left unmatched. This CDR3 spans 15 amino acids. CDR1 ENHRY and CDR2 SYGVKD come from the germline V gene. The CDR3 sequence is CAISGSGLAGNIQYF. CDR3 DNA sequence: TGTGCCATCAGTGGATCCGGCCTAGCGGGGAACATTCAGTACTTC.

This clone occurred a few times. The chain links TRBV2 to TRBJ2-5; 10 nucleotides match TRBD2. V shed 7 bases and J 1 base; nucleotides not matched to a gene: 6. Germline lookup yields CDR1 SNHLY and CDR2 FYNNEI. CDR3 length: 15 amino acids. This CDR3 is CASTLAGEPQETQYF. The CDR3 nucleotides are TGTGCCAGCACTCTAGCGGGAGAACCCCAAGAGACCCAGTACTTC. Full variable domain (remainder filled in from reference TRBV2 and TRBJ2-5): EPEVTQTPSHQVTQMGQEVILRCVPISNHLYFYWYRQILGQKVEFLVSFYNNEISEKSEIFDDQFSVERPDGSNFTLKIRSTKLEDSAMYFCASTLAGEPQETQYFGPGTRLLVL.

The chain carries TRBV2 and TRBJ2-5; a possible D gene is TRBD2 (5 bases). This CDR3 has 13 residues. Germline assignment: CDR1 SNHLY and CDR2 FYNNEI. The V gene lost 11 bases and the J gene lost 1 base, with 14 bases spanning the gap. The CDR3 DNA is TGTGCCGCTAATAAGGGAGTCCAAGAGACCCAGTACTTC. The encoded protein is CAANKGVQETQYF.